The clone carrying this TCR beta chain was detected only a few times. Its antigen remains unidentified. This record belongs to a study of Graves' ophthalmopathy and Graves' hyperthyroidism. Notes on the study in general: Blood repertoires reportedly contained most expanded thyroid clonotypes above 0.001 frequency. The model's ophthalmopathy progression predictions had roughly 69% sensitivity and about 72% specificity.

V dropped 4 bases and J dropped 2 bases, with 11 bases sitting between them. CDR1 is KGHDR and CDR2 is SFDVKD in the germline V gene. The CDR3 length is 14 residues. Donors with ophthalmopathy: moderate-to-severe activity, CAS ≥3, NOSPECS ≥4, duration under 3 months. Other autoimmune diseases, uncontrolled infections, pregnancy or lactation ruled patients out of participation. Beta-chain TCR CDR3 regions were amplified from RNA transcripts. HTBI-primed RT-PCR formed the first round, and a multiplex PCR formed the second. TCRdb ran MiXCR on the multiplex PCR reads and lists one entry per CDR3 protein. The profile shows around 670,000 distinct CDR3 sequences, 40% of them singletons.

The sample consisted of peripheral blood. This sequence originates from an adult man with Graves' ophthalmopathy. This chain joins TRBV24-1 and TRBJ2-7; maybe TRBD1 (6 bases). Here the CDR3 DNA reads TGTGCCACCAGTGAAACAGGGCGAGCCTACGAGCAGTACTTC. This codes for CATSETGRAYEQYF.